A selection of T cell receptor beta chains follows, all from one sample in a study of T cell responses to AZD1222 COVID-19 vaccine. This table comes from immunoSEQ multiplex PCR, and its TCRdb copy is limited to in-frame clones, with some not included. The sample consists of roughly 150,000 clones, under 95% of them appearing once. Material: peripheral blood, obtained on day 0 of AZD1222 vaccination. These receptors were obtained from an adult in good health. Both conserved end residues are part of each CDR3. The order of the fields is J gene, V gene, clone size, D gene, CDR3 DNA, CDR3 protein. The D gene is left open where the match is weak. Some rows have no size entry. The others give once, few or many, or a class for an expanded clone.

J: TRBJ2-7; V: TRBV7-2; size: NA; D: NA; DNA: TGTGCCAGCAGCTCGTCCCAGGGGCGGACCTACGAGCAGTACTTC; CDR3: CASSSSQGRTYEQYF
J: TRBJ1-1; V: TRBV18; size: NA; D: NA; DNA: TGTGCCAGCTCACCACCGTTGAGGGAAGCTTTCTTT; CDR3: CASSPPLREAFF
J: TRBJ1-5; V: TRBV7-2; size: NA; D: NA; DNA: TGTGCCAGCAGCTTACGGGGTAGCAATCAGCCCCAGCATTTT; CDR3: CASSLRGSNQPQHF
J: TRBJ1-6; V: TRBV5-1; size: NA; D: TRBD1; DNA: TGCGCCAGCCACAGGACAGGGGGATCACCCCTCCACTTT; CDR3: CASHRTGGSPLHF
J: TRBJ2-7; V: TRBV4-3; size: NA; D: TRBD2; DNA: TGCGCCAGCAGCCAGGGAAGCGGGAGTCAATACGAGCAGTACTTC; CDR3: CASSQGSGSQYEQYF
J: TRBJ2-1; V: TRBV9; size: NA; D: TRBD2; DNA: TGTGCCAGCAGCGTAAAACTAGCGGGGTCCTACAATGAGCAGTTCTTC; CDR3: CASSVKLAGSYNEQFF
J: TRBJ2-5; V: TRBV9; size: NA; D: NA; DNA: TGTGCCAGCAGCTTTCCGAATCAAGAGACCCAGTACTTC; CDR3: CASSFPNQETQYF
J: TRBJ1-4; V: TRBV7-2; size: once; D: NA; DNA: TGTGCCAGCAGCCTACAGGGCCTTCGGAAGGAAAAACTGTTTTTT; CDR3: CASSLQGLRKEKLFF
J: TRBJ1-1; V: TRBV27; size: NA; D: NA; DNA: TGTGCCAGCAGTGTTGGGACCGGATTTGTTGGCACTGAAGCTTTCTTT; CDR3: CASSVGTGFVGTEAFF
J: TRBJ2-2; V: TRBV18; size: NA; D: TRBD2; DNA: TGTGCCAGCTCACTGGGACTAGCAAGCGGGGAGCTGTTTTTT; CDR3: CASSLGLASGELFF
J: TRBJ2-1; V: TRBV24-1; size: few; D: TRBD2; DNA: TGTGCCACCAGGGGGCGGGGGACTTCCTACAATGAGCAGTTCTTC; CDR3: CATRGRGTSYNEQFF
J: TRBJ2-4; V: TRBV7-2; size: once; D: NA; DNA: TGTGCCAGCAGTCCGGGACTGGGAGTTAGCAAAAACATTCAGTACTTC; CDR3: CASSPGLGVSKNIQYF
J: TRBJ2-3; V: TRBV7-3; size: NA; D: NA; DNA: TGTGCCAGCAGCCGGCAGCCCCCGCCAGATACGCAGTATTTT; CDR3: CASSRQPPPDTQYF
J: TRBJ1-4; V: TRBV19; size: NA; D: NA; DNA: TGTGCCAGTACCTTGGACGGTTTTAATGAAAAACTGTTTTTT; CDR3: CASTLDGFNEKLFF
J: TRBJ2-1; V: TRBV19; size: NA; D: TRBD1; DNA: TGTGCCAGTAACAACCTGGGGACAGGGGAGTACAATGAGCAGTTCTTC; CDR3: CASNNLGTGEYNEQFF
J: TRBJ2-1; V: TRBV5-1; size: once; D: NA; DNA: TGCGCCAGCAGCTTGGTGTCTGACAATGAGCAGTTCTTC; CDR3: CASSLVSDNEQFF
J: TRBJ2-7; V: TRBV28; size: NA; D: NA; DNA: TGTGCCAGCCTATCCGGGACATCCTACGAGCAGTACTTC; CDR3: CASLSGTSYEQYF
J: TRBJ1-2; V: TRBV19; size: NA; D: NA; DNA: TGTGCCAGTAGTGCGCCGCCGGGCTACACCTTC; CDR3: CASSAPPGYTF
J: TRBJ1-2; V: TRBV18; size: NA; D: TRBD1; DNA: TGTGCCAGCTCACCAACAGGGGAGGATGGCTACACCTTC; CDR3: CASSPTGEDGYTF
J: TRBJ1-1; V: TRBV7-2; size: NA; D: NA; DNA: TGTGCCAGCAGCTTTGAATTCATGAACACTGAAGCTTTCTTT; CDR3: CASSFEFMNTEAFF
J: TRBJ1-4; V: TRBV7-2; size: NA; D: NA; DNA: TGTGCCAGCAGCTTCGGCGGGGGGAATGAAAAACTGTTTTTT; CDR3: CASSFGGGNEKLFF
J: TRBJ2-3; V: TRBV7-2; size: NA; D: NA; DNA: TGTGCCAGCAGCTTAGGCGGGTCGGGGACCACAGATACGCAGTATTTT; CDR3: CASSLGGSGTTDTQYF
J: TRBJ2-1; V: TRBV18; size: NA; D: NA; DNA: TGTGCCAGCTCACCCCGACAAATTGGGTCCTACAATGAGCAGTTCTTC; CDR3: CASSPRQIGSYNEQFF
J: TRBJ2-7; V: TRBV4-1; size: NA; D: NA; DNA: TGCGCCAGCAGCCAAGATGTACGGTACTCCTACGAGCAGTACTTC; CDR3: CASSQDVRYSYEQYF
J: TRBJ1-5; V: TRBV19; size: few; D: NA; DNA: TGTGCCAGTACTCCGCAGGGGATGGGTCAGCCCCAGCATTTT; CDR3: CASTPQGMGQPQHF
J: TRBJ1-5; V: TRBV4-1; size: NA; D: NA; DNA: TGCGCCAGCAGCCAGTACGGGTCCCAAAGGCCCCAGCATTTT; CDR3: CASSQYGSQRPQHF
J: TRBJ1-2; V: TRBV23-1; size: NA; D: NA; DNA: TGCGCCAGCACCGGGGACATACGGGGCTACACCTTC; CDR3: CASTGDIRGYTF
J: TRBJ1-1; V: TRBV7-9; size: NA; D: NA; DNA: TGTGCCAGCAGCTTAGACCCAGGGAACGGTGGTGAAGCTTTCTTT; CDR3: CASSLDPGNGGEAFF
J: TRBJ2-1; V: TRBV4-3; size: NA; D: NA; DNA: TGCGCCAGCAGCCTTCTTTTCCCCAGCTCCTACAATGAGCAGTTCTTC; CDR3: CASSLLFPSSYNEQFF
J: TRBJ2-5; V: TRBV11-2; size: few; D: TRBD1; DNA: TGTGCCAGCAGCCCCACGGGACAGGGACGAGAGACCCAGTACTTC; CDR3: CASSPTGQGRETQYF
J: TRBJ1-3; V: TRBV28; size: NA; D: NA; DNA: TGTGCCAGCAGCCCCCTTGATCGGGAGGGGACCATATATTTT; CDR3: CASSPLDREGTIYF
J: TRBJ1-1; V: TRBV7-8; size: NA; D: NA; DNA: TGTGCCAGCAGCTTATGGGGCTCAAACACACGCACTGAAGCTTTCTTT; CDR3: CASSLWGSNTRTEAFF
J: TRBJ2-7; V: TRBV7-2; size: few; D: TRBD2; DNA: TGTGCCAGCAGCGCCCGCCCTAGCGGGTCCTACGAGCAGTACTTC; CDR3: CASSARPSGSYEQYF
J: TRBJ1-1; V: TRBV18; size: NA; D: NA; DNA: TGTGCCAGCTCACCAGGCAAAGGGGCGAACACTGAAGCTTTCTTT; CDR3: CASSPGKGANTEAFF
J: TRBJ2-2; V: TRBV7-6; size: once; D: NA; DNA: TGTGCCAGCAGCCCTGGACCGTTGAAATTTGCCGGGGAGCTGTTTTTT; CDR3: CASSPGPLKFAGELFF
J: TRBJ2-7; V: TRBV6-9; size: NA; D: TRBD2; DNA: TGTGCCAGCAGAGGTCAGGGCGGGAGGGTCAACGAGCAGTACTTC; CDR3: CASRGQGGRVNEQYF
J: TRBJ1-2; V: TRBV4-3; size: NA; D: NA; DNA: TGCGCCAGCAGCCAAGATTTAGACAGTATCGGTGGCTACACCTTC; CDR3: CASSQDLDSIGGYTF
J: TRBJ2-1; V: TRBV28; size: NA; D: TRBD2; DNA: TGTGCCAGCAAGCCCCCTAGCGGGAGTTACAATGAGCAGTTCTTC; CDR3: CASKPPSGSYNEQFF
J: TRBJ1-6; V: TRBV9; size: NA; D: NA; DNA: TGTGCCAGCAGCGTAGGGGCGGAAACTAATTCACCCCTCCACTTT; CDR3: CASSVGAETNSPLHF
J: TRBJ1-4; V: TRBV27; size: once; D: NA; DNA: TGTGCCAGCAGTTTAACCCTTACGACAGGACTAAATGAAAAACTGTTTTTT; CDR3: CASSLTLTTGLNEKLFF
J: TRBJ2-6; V: TRBV27; size: NA; D: NA; DNA: TGTGCCAGCAGTTTATCGGGCAGTCCCTCTGGGGCCAACGTCCTGACTTTC; CDR3: CASSLSGSPSGANVLTF